This T cell receptor (beta chain) was profiled in a study of blood T cell repertoires in COVID-19 (TCRdb year 2020). Study-wide context: Samples covering the acute and convalescent phases of COVID-19 were provided by collaborators in the United States, Italy and Spain. The prospective study material was composed of cDNA or gDNA derived from T cells, B-cell-depleted T cells, or PBMCs. Deeply sampled blood TCRbeta repertoires from subjects exposed to, actively infected with, or recovered from COVID-19 were included in the dataset. The repertoires were released in a freely available public database meant as a resource for research on the immune response to SARS-CoV-2. The samples were drawn from two sources: the first 160 participants of the ongoing ImmuneRACE study, and over 1,000 subjects contributed by 6 global collaborators. Sample metadata almost always included a de-identified subject ID, COVID-19 status, age in years and sex. Where available, HLA class I and class II types were taken from metadata supplied by the sample provider and were not determined by assay-based typing. Overall results and qualifications from the work: Clinical and demographic metadata were provided uncurated, with the amount varying by source and participant.

The germline V end is reduced by 4 bases and the J end by 8 bases; junction bases left unmatched: 7. In the germline V gene, CDR1 corresponds to MNHEY and CDR2 to SVGEGT. The CDR3 measures 13 amino acids from cysteine to phenylalanine. CDR3 DNA is the only sequence kept; it has 39 bases, read in frame from the first base. TCRbeta CDR3 regions were amplified from genomic DNA by means of the immunoSEQ Assay, a bias-controlled multiplex PCR. The paper's data handling went like this. The number of nucleated cells in each sample was estimated from the amplification of reference gene primers within the assay. To quantify the absolute abundance of each unique TCRbeta CDR3 rearrangement, sequence reads were collapsed and filtered. For each sample, productive Simpson clonality was calculated as the square root of Simpson's diversity index over productive rearrangements. Drawn from immuneACCESS, this table holds only the in-frame rearrangements with V and J called that TCRdb kept. Clones are partly lost; checked studies trace under half to an unresolved V gene and leave the rest unexplained. V and J calls and clone size follow that table, whereas D and trimming were derived from the DNA. In this sample the table shows about 220,000 clones, approximately 86% of which occur a single time. The ten largest clones take up 3.5% to 4% of the sample.

Whole blood was collected in K2EDTA tubes by collaborating institutions according to the institutions' own protocols. For TCRbeta analysis, collaborator samples were shipped as frozen whole blood, as isolated PBMCs, or as DNA extracted from either sample type. As for this clone: No cognate antigen has been identified for it. Nothing much larger sits one base from this clone, and base qualities are not available.

Sequenced sample: peripheral blood. This sequence was found in a woman older than 75 with acute or convalescent COVID-19. This chain joins TRBV6-2 or TRBV6-3 to TRBJ1-2, with 7 central nucleotides matching TRBD1. The CDR3 has the sequence CASSFDRVTGYTF. The nucleotides read TGTGCCAGCAGTTTTGACAGGGTGACGGGCTACACCTTC.